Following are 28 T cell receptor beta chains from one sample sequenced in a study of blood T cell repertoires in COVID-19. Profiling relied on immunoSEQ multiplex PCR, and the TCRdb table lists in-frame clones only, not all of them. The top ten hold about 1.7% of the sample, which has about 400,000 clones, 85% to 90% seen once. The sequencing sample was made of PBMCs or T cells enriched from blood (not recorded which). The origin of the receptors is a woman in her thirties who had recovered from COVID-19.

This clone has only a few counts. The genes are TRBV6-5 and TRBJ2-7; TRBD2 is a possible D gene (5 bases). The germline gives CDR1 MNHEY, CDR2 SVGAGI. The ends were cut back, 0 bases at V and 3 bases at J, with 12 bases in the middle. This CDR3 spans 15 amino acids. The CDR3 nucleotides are TGTGCCAGCAGTTACTCGAGGGCAGTTAACTACGAGCAGTACTTC. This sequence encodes CASSYSRAVNYEQYF.

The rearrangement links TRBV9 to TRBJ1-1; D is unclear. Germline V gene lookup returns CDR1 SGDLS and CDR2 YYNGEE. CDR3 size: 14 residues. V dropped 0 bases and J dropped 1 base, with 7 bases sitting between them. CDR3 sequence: CASSVVSENTEAFF. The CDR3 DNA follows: TGTGCCAGCAGCGTAGTATCAGAGAACACTGAAGCTTTCTTT.

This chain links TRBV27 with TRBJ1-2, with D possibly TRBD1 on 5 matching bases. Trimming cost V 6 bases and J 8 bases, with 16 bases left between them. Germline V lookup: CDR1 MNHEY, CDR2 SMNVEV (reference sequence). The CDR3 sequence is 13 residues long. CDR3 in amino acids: CASRKTGEGGYTF. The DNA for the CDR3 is TGTGCCAGCAGAAAAACGGGGGAAGGCGGCTACACCTTC.

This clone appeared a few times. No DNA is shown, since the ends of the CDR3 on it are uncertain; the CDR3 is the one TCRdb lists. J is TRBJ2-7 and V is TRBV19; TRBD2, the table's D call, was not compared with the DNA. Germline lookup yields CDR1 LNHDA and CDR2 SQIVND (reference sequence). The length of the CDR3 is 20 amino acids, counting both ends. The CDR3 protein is CASSMTSVPYEQYFGPGKYF.

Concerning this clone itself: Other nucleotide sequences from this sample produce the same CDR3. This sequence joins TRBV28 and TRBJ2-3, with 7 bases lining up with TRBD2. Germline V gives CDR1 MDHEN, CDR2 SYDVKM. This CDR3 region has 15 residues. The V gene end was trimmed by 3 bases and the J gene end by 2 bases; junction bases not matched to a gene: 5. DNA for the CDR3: TGTGCCAGCAGTTTCGGCGGGAGAGTCACAGATACGCAGTATTTT. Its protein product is CASSFGGRVTDTQYF.

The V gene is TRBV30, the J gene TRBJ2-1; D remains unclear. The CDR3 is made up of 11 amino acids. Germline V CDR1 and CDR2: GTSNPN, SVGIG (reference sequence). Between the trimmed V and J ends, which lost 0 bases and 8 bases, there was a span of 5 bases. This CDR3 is CAWSVADEQFF. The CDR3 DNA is TGTGCCTGGAGTGTGGCAGATGAGCAGTTCTTC.

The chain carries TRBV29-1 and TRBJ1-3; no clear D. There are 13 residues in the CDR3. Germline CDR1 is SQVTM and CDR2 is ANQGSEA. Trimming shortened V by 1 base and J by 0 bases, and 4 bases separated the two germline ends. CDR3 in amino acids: CSVEASSGNTIYF. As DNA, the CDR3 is TGCAGCGTTGAAGCATCCTCTGGAAACACCATATATTTT.

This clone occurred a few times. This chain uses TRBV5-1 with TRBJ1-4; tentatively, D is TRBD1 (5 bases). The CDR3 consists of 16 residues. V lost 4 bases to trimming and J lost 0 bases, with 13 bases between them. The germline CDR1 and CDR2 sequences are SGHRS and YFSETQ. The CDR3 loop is CASSGGTPATNEKLFF. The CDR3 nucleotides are TGCGCCAGCAGCGGCGGGACGCCGGCAACTAATGAAAAACTGTTTTTT.

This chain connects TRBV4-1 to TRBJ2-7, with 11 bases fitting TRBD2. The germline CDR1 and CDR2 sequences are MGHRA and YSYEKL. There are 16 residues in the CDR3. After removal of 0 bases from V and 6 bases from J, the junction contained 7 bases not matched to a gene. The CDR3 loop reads CASSQDPPLAGGEQYF. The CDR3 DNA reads TGCGCCAGCAGCCAAGATCCCCCGCTAGCGGGAGGCGAGCAGTACTTC.

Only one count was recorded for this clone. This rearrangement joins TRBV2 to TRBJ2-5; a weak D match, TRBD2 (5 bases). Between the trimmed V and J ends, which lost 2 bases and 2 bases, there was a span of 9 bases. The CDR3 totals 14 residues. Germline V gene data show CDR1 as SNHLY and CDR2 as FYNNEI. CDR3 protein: CASSEPDSQETQYF. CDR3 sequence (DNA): TGTGCCAGCAGTGAACCGGACTCACAAGAGACCCAGTACTTC.

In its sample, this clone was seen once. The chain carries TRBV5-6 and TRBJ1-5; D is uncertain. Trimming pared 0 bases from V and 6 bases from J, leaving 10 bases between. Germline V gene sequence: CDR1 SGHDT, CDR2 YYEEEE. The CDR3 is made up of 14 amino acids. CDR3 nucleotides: TGTGCCAGCAGCTTGGTTTCTAGTGGTCAGCCCCAGCATTTT. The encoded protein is CASSLVSSGQPQHF. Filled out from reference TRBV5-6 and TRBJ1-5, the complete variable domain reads DAGVTQSPTHLIKTRGQQVTLRCSPKSGHDTVSWYQQALGQGPQFIFQYYEEEERQRGNFPDRFSGHQFPNYSSELNVNALLLGDSALYLCASSLVSSGQPQHFGDGTRLSIL.

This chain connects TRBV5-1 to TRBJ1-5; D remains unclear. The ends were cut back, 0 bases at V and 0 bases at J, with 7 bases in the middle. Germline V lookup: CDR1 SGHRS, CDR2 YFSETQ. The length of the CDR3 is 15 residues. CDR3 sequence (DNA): TGCGCCAGCAGCTTGGGTTCAGGTAGCAATCAGCCCCAGCATTTT. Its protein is CASSLGSGSNQPQHF. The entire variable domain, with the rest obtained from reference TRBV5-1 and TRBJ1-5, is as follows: KAGVTQTPRYLIKTRGQQVTLSCSPISGHRSVSWYQQTPGQGLQFLFEYFSETQRNKGNFPGRFSGRQFSNSRSEMNVSTLELGDSALYLCASSLGSGSNQPQHFGDGTRLSIL.

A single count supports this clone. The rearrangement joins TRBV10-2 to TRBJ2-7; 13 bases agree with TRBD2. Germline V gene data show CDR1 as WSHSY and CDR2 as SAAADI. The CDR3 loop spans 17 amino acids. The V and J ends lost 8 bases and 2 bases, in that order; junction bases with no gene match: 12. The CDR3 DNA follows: TGCGCCAGCGGACGGAACCAACTAGCGGGAGGGCCCTACGAGCAGTACTTC. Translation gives CASGRNQLAGGPYEQYF.

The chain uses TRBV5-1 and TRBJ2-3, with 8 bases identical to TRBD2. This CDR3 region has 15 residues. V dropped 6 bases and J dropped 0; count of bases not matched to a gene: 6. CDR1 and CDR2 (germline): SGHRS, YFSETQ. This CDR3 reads CASTAGGPSTDTQYF. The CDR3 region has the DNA TGCGCCAGCACCGCGGGAGGCCCTAGCACAGATACGCAGTATTTT.

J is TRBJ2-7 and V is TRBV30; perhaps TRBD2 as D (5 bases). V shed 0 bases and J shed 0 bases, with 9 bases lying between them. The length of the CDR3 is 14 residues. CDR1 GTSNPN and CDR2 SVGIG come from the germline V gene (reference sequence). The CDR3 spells CAWSVEGSSYEQYF. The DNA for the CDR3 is TGTGCCTGGAGTGTAGAGGGCAGCTCCTACGAGCAGTACTTC.

As DNA, the CDR3 is TGTGCCAGTAGTATAGTAACAGGGTTCAATTCACCCCTCCACTTT. Translating it yields CASSIVTGFNSPLHF. This chain uses TRBV19 with TRBJ1-6; D is perhaps TRBD1 (6 bases). CDR1 is LNHDA, CDR2 SQIVND, per germline (reference sequence). The CDR3 runs to 15 residues. Trimming took 1 base from V and 7 from J, leaving 11 bases between them.

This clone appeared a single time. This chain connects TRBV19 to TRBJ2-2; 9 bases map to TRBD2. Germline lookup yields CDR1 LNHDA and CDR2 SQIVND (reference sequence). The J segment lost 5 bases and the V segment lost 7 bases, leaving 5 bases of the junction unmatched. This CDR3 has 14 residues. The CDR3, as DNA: TGTGCCAGTACTCGGCGGGAGGGGACCGGGGAGCTGTTTTTT. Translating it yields CASTRREGTGELFF.

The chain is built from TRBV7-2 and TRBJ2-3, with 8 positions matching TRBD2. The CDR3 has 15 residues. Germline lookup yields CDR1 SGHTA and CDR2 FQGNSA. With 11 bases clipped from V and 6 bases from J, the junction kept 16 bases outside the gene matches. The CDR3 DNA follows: TGTGCCGGCGGGGGGATTAGCGGGACTTGGGATACGCAGTATTTT. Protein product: CAGGGISGTWDTQYF.

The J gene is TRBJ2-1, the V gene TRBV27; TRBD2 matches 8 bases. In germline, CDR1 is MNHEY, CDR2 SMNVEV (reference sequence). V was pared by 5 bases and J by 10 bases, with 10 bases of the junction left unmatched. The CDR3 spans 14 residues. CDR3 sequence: CASSPISREEEQFF. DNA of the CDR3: TGTGCCAGCAGTCCTATCTCGCGGGAGGAAGAGCAGTTCTTC.

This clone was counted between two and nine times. CDR3 sequence: CASSPIRRAGEVNTEAFF. The CDR3, as DNA: TGTGCCAGCTCACCAATTCGGAGGGCAGGAGAAGTGAACACTGAAGCTTTCTTT. V gene TRBV18 combines with J gene TRBJ1-1; D uncertain. Trimming cost V 2 bases and J 0 bases, with 19 bases left between them. The germline V gene encodes CDR1 KGHSH and CDR2 LQKENI. The CDR3 has 18 amino acids. The full variable domain, in which reference TRBV18 and TRBJ1-1 provide the parts outside the CDR3, is NAGVMQNPRHLVRRRGQEARLRCSPMKGHSHVYWYRQLPEEGLKFMVYLQKENIIDESGMPKERFSAEFPKEGPSILRIQQVVRGDSAAYFCASSPIRRAGEVNTEAFFGQGTRLTVV.

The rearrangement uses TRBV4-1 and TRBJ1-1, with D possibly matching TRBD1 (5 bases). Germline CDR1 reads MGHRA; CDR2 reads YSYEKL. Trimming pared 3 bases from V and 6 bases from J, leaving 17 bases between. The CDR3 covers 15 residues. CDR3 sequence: CASSHSRVRKAEAFF. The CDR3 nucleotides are TGCGCCAGCAGCCACTCCAGGGTTAGGAAGGCTGAAGCTTTCTTT.

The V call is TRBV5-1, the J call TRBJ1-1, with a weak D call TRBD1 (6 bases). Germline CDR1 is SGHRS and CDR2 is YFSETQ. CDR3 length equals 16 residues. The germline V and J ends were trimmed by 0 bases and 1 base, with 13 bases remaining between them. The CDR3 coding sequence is TGCGCCAGCAGCTTGGCATCGCTGGGGGCGAACACTGAAGCTTTCTTT. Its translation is CASSLASLGANTEAFF.

CDR3 amino acids: CASSPLPAGRNQPQHF. DNA for the CDR3: TGTGCCAGCTCACCTCTACCAGCAGGGAGGAATCAGCCCCAGCATTTT. This chain uses TRBV18 with TRBJ1-5; the D gene is possibly TRBD1 (5 bases). V gave up 3 bases and J gave up 4 bases, with 16 bases separating them. Germline CDR1 and CDR2: KGHSH and LQKENI. The CDR3 length is 16 residues. The full variable domain, in which reference TRBV18 and TRBJ1-5 provide the parts outside the CDR3, is NAGVMQNPRHLVRRRGQEARLRCSPMKGHSHVYWYRQLPEEGLKFMVYLQKENIIDESGMPKERFSAEFPKEGPSILRIQQVVRGDSAAYFCASSPLPAGRNQPQHFGDGTRLSIL.

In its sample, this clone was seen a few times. CDR3 sequence reads: CASSRGTEETQYF. CDR3 coding DNA: TGTGCCAGCAGCCGTGGGACAGAAGAGACCCAGTACTTC. V usage is TRBV2 and J usage is TRBJ2-5; 7 bases are a match to TRBD1. J gave up 3 bases and V 6 bases, and 4 bases lay outside the gene matches. This CDR3 spans 13 amino acids. The germline gives CDR1 SNHLY, CDR2 FYNNEI.

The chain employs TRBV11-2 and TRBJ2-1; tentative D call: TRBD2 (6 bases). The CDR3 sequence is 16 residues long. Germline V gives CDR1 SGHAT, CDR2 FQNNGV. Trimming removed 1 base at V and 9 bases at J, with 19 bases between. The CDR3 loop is CASSLGRGGKVGEQFF. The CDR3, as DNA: TGTGCCAGCAGCTTAGGCCGGGGCGGGAAAGTTGGTGAGCAGTTCTTC.

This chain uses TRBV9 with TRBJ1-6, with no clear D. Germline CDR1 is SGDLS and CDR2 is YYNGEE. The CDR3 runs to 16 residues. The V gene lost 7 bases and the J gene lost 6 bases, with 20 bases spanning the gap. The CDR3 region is CASGSPGGGGNSPLHF. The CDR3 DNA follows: TGTGCCAGCGGATCTCCGGGTGGAGGAGGTAATTCACCCCTCCACTTT.

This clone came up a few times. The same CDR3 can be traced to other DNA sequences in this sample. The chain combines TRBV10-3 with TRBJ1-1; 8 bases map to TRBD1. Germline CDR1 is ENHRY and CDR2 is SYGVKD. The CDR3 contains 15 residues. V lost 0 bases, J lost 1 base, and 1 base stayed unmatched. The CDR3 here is CAISESGTGNTEAFF. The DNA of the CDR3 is TGTGCCATCAGTGAGTCCGGGACAGGGAACACTGAAGCTTTCTTT.

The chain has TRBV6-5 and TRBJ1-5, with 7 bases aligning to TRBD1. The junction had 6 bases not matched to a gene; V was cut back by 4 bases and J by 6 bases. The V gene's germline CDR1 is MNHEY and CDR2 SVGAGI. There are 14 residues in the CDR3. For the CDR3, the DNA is TGTGCCAGCAGTTCACAGGGGCCCTTTCAGCCCCAGCATTTT. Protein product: CASSSQGPFQPQHF.